Listed below are T cell receptor beta chains from one sample, sequenced in a study of early T cells in non-severe SARS-CoV-2 infection. TCRdb re-called the 5' RACE reads through MiXCR, storing one row per CDR3 protein. Altogether fewer than 40,000 distinct CDR3 sequences are present, about 5.8% being singletons, with the ten largest covering 5% to 7%. Sequences were obtained from whole blood. The receptors originated from an adult who was a healthcare worker with PCR-confirmed SARS-CoV-2 infection or an uninfected control (not recorded which). The conserved cysteine and the conserved F or W are not part of the CDR3 here. The order of the fields is V gene, CDR3 protein.

TRBV4-3,ASSLQLAGNTDTQY
TRBV6-1,ASSEENSGSYEQY
TRBV12-3/TRBV12-4,ASSLDGESTDTQY
TRBV11-2,ASSPGALGNSPLH
TRBV11-2,ASSPHRGGLF
TRBV5-4,ASSSTSTDTQY
TRBV18,ASSPPPGDGGQF
TRBV12-3/TRBV12-4,ASSGTGERFGRNIQY
TRBV12-3/TRBV12-4,ASSHRARNTIY
TRBV7-9,ASSSEAGSRIETQY
TRBV9,ASRRAGGSTDTQY
TRBV28,ASSLRVSLVGEKLF
TRBV7-2,ASSPPAGRVY
TRBV3-1,ASSPRDRDGYT
TRBV6-1,ASRRQGSSYEQY
TRBV5-1,ASRRRYTGELF
TRBV7-9,ASSPAGNTIY
TRBV12-3/TRBV12-4,ASSFGGAYTIQY
TRBV28,ASHRQTSYEQY
TRBV7-8,ASSLIVTEGDQPQH
TRBV7-2,ASSSARGSTEAF
TRBV20-1,SARGGQNSNTGELF
TRBV7-8,ASSQWTRSHEQY
TRBV3-1,ASSLTSRAISEQF
TRBV7-2,ASSFRIVSDTQY
TRBV2,ASSEDLALSYEQY
TRBV7-9,ASSFSGRARGTQY
TRBV7-9,ASRKGGLAYNEQF
TRBV6-5,ASSPGGVGGQPQH
TRBV11-2,ASSLGFLRDNYNEQF
TRBV7-5,ISVPEAPQPPGLAGTYEQY
TRBV2,ASMERRELF
TRBV5-6,ASSFGVLPGNEQF
TRBV7-3,ASSKLNTGELF
TRBV12-3/TRBV12-4,ATRIREDGELF
TRBV10-2,ASRRAAYNEQF
TRBV20-1,SARQVGGAEAF
TRBV7-9,ASSPRVGIGEAF
TRBV4-3,ASSQETGMNTGELF
TRBV12-3/TRBV12-4,ASSLRLAGGNIQETQY
TRBV2,ASRDPGLAYEQY
TRBV5-5,ASSLRPPHNNEQF
TRBV12-3/TRBV12-4,ASSSKTRGIQY
TRBV3-1,ASSSRPTNTEVF
TRBV6-5,ASREDEYSPLH
TRBV10-3,ATRDSLTGELF
TRBV5-1,ASSRTGTRTDTQY
TRBV5-6,ASSSRFATNEKLF
TRBV6-2/TRBV6-3,ASSHGLAENNEQF
TRBV11-2,ASSLTGSGYEQY
TRBV5-1,ASSLAGSGTEAF
TRBV29-1,SAIFTSGSDTQY
TRBV3-2,ARTIPSGITYEQY